The 16 T cell receptor beta chains below were found in one sample sequenced in a study of T cell responses to AZD1222 COVID-19 vaccine. Only in-frame clones appear in the TCRdb table, and some are missing; sequencing was by immunoSEQ multiplex PCR. The data show some 100,000 clones, around 90% seen once. Sequences were derived from peripheral blood, sampled on day 0 of AZD1222 vaccination. Receptors originate from an adult in good health.

The chain employs TRBV4-3 and TRBJ2-7, with D perhaps assigned TRBD1 or TRBD2 (5 bases each). The CDR3 totals 15 residues. Trimming stripped 1 base from V and 3 bases from J, with 13 bases between. Germline V gene data show CDR1 as LGHNA and CDR2 as YSLEER. The CDR3 DNA sequence: TGCGCCAGCAGCCAAGGGGACCTTGGCCACTACGAGCAGTACTTC. It translates to CASSQGDLGHYEQYF.

The chain combines TRBV7-2 with TRBJ2-1, with a tentative D call TRBD2 (6 bases). Germline lookup yields CDR1 SGHTA and CDR2 FQGNSA. Between the trimmed V and J ends, which lost 5 bases and 3 bases, there was a span of 26 bases. This CDR3 spans 19 amino acids. Written as DNA, the CDR3 is TGTGCCAGCAGCCAACTATTCACTCCTGCCGGGGGACGCTACAATGAGCAGTTCTTC. It is translated as CASSQLFTPAGGRYNEQFF.

This clone was counted a single time. The chain combines TRBV7-2 with TRBJ2-7, with TRBD1 as a possible D gene (6 bases). Between the trimmed V and J ends, which lost 4 bases and 5 bases, there was a span of 12 bases. The CDR3 has 13 amino acids. Germline lookup yields CDR1 SGHTA and CDR2 FQGNSA. This CDR3 is CASSSTGYHEQYF. The CDR3 DNA sequence: TGTGCCAGCAGCTCAACAGGGTACCACGAGCAGTACTTC.

The chain recombines TRBV11-1 with TRBJ1-1; possible D gene TRBD1, 5 bases. V was shortened by 5 bases and J by 10 bases, with 20 bases between the two germline ends. This CDR3 is 14 amino acids long. The V gene's germline CDR1 is SGHAT and CDR2 FQDESV (reference sequence). CDR3: CASSVVGRAGAAFF. CDR3 DNA sequence: TGTGCCAGCAGCGTGGTTGGCAGGGCAGGCGCAGCTTTCTTT.

This sequence joins TRBV11-2 and TRBJ2-3, with D hard to call. V was cut by 5 bases and J by 4 bases, with 16 bases left in between. There are 15 residues in the CDR3. Looked up from germline, CDR1 is SGHAT and CDR2 is FQNNGV. The CDR3 sequence is CASSAKGRSSDTQYF. The CDR3 DNA sequence: TGTGCCAGCAGCGCCAAAGGTCGGTCTTCAGATACGCAGTATTTT.

The chain employs TRBV27 and TRBJ2-3; D not resolved. Germline lookup yields CDR1 MNHEY and CDR2 SMNVEV (reference sequence). The CDR3 sequence is 17 residues long. The ends were cut back, 5 bases at V and 2 bases at J, with 20 bases in the middle. The chain's CDR3 is CASSTLLRRIDTDTQYF. The CDR3 region has the DNA TGTGCCAGCAGTACATTACTCAGACGGATTGACACAGATACGCAGTATTTT.

This clone was detected once. This rearrangement joins TRBV10-3 to TRBJ1-1; no firm D call. The V gene's germline CDR1 is ENHRY and CDR2 SYGVKD. Trimming stripped 0 bases from V and 0 bases from J, with 5 bases between. The CDR3 contains 14 residues. CDR3 in amino acids: CAISESLVNTEAFF. DNA of the CDR3: TGTGCCATCAGTGAGTCTTTGGTGAACACTGAAGCTTTCTTT.

This clone appeared once. The chain employs TRBV3-1 (or the pseudogene TRBV3-2) and TRBJ2-1, with D possibly matching TRBD1 (5 bases). V was shortened by 0 bases and J by 6 bases, with 12 bases between the two germline ends. CDR3 length equals 15 residues. CDR1 is LGHDT, CDR2 YNNKEL, per germline (reference sequence). CDR3 in amino acids: CASSQDREPLNEQFF. The DNA of the CDR3 is TGTGCCAGCAGCCAAGACAGGGAACCCCTCAATGAGCAGTTCTTC.

The chain joins TRBV6-6 to TRBJ1-1, with TRBD1 matching 8 bases. V was clipped by 3 bases and J by 1 base; unmatched bases: 1. The CDR3 is 14 residues long. The germline gives CDR1 MNHNY, CDR2 SVGAGI (reference sequence). The CDR3 DNA sequence: TGTGCCAGCAGTTATGGACAGGGGAACACTGAAGCTTTCTTT. It encodes CASSYGQGNTEAFF.

In DNA, the CDR3 is TGTGCCTGGGTGAGACAGGGGTTAGAGACCCAGTACTTC. Protein: CAWVRQGLETQYF. V usage is TRBV30 and J usage is TRBJ2-5; 8 positions agree with TRBD1. CDR1 GTSNPN and CDR2 SVGIG come from the germline V gene (reference sequence). The CDR3 is made up of 13 amino acids. Trimming took 5 bases from V and 4 from J; bases not matched to a gene: 6.

The chain has TRBV6-5 and TRBJ1-4; D remains unclear. CDR1 is MNHEY, CDR2 SVGAGI, per germline. The length of the CDR3 is 15 residues. Trimming removed 0 bases from V and 5 bases from J, with 10 bases in between. CDR3 amino acids: CASSYSFGPNEKLFF. Written as DNA, the CDR3 is TGTGCCAGCAGTTACTCGTTCGGACCCAATGAAAAACTGTTTTTT.

This clone was counted only a few times. The J gene is TRBJ2-5, the V gene TRBV12-3 or TRBV12-4; 10 bases line up with TRBD2. The CDR3 extends over 13 amino acids. Trimming at V came to 7 bases and at J to 5 bases, leaving 4 bases not matched to a gene. This CDR3 is CASTPGLAETQYF. In DNA form, the CDR3 reads TGTGCCAGCACCCCGGGACTAGCGGAGACCCAGTACTTC.

This clone was picked up one time. The gene calls are TRBV5-1 and TRBJ1-4; the match to TRBD1 covers 7 bases. The CDR3 is 14 residues long. Germline V lookup: CDR1 SGHRS, CDR2 YFSETQ. With V trimmed by 4 bases and J by 8 bases, 8 bases remained unmatched. CDR3 in DNA: TGCGCCAGCAGCCCGACGACAGGGTTGGAAAAACTGTTTTTT. Its protein is CASSPTTGLEKLFF. Looking up the rest from reference TRBV5-1 and TRBJ1-4 gives the full variable domain: KAGVTQTPRYLIKTRGQQVTLSCSPISGHRSVSWYQQTPGQGLQFLFEYFSETQRNKGNFPGRFSGRQFSNSRSEMNVSTLELGDSALYLCASSPTTGLEKLFFGSGTQLSVL.

This chain connects TRBV9 to TRBJ1-1; D might be TRBD1 (6 bases). V was pared by 4 bases and J by 2 bases, with 9 bases between. The CDR3 sequence is 13 residues long. Germline loops: CDR1 SGDLS, CDR2 YYNGEE. The CDR3 here is CASSPGTNTEAFF. The CDR3, as DNA: TGTGCCAGCAGCCCCGGGACAAACACTGAAGCTTTCTTT.

This chain links TRBV18 with TRBJ2-7; 7 positions agree with TRBD1. The CDR3 spans 14 residues. The germline V gene has CDR1 KGHSH and CDR2 LQKENI. The junction had 4 bases not matched to a gene; V was cut back by 3 bases and J by 2 bases. The DNA of the CDR3 is TGTGCCAGCTCACCCCCGGGACAGCCCTACGAGCAGTACTTC. Its translation is CASSPPGQPYEQYF.

V and J are TRBV11-3 and TRBJ2-3, with D hard to call. Trimming pared 3 bases from V and 4 bases from J, leaving 11 bases between. Germline V gene data show CDR1 as SGHNT and CDR2 as YENEEA. The CDR3 extends over 14 amino acids. The CDR3 coding sequence is TGTGCCAGCAGCTTGGGGTTAAGGGCAGATACGCAGTATTTT. It specifies CASSLGLRADTQYF.